This entry lists 32 T cell receptor beta chains sequenced from one sample in a study of beta chain features in type 1 diabetes. Reverse transcription of all isolated RNA meant that expressed TCRB transcripts were sequenced. This table comes from immunoSEQ multiplex PCR, and its TCRdb copy is limited to in-frame clones, with some not included. Of almost 350,000 clones listed, about 19% are singletons. Input material: naive CD4+ T cells from blood. Source of these receptors: a woman between 18 and 29 years old in good health.

This rearrangement joins TRBV30 to TRBJ2-1, with D possibly TRBD2 on 6 matching bases. The CDR3 extends over 14 amino acids. The germline gives CDR1 GTSNPN, CDR2 SVGIG (reference sequence). V lost 0 bases and J 4 bases, leaving 10 bases between the germline ends. The CDR3: CAWSVHGGYNEQFF. CDR3 nucleotide sequence: TGTGCCTGGAGTGTACACGGGGGTTACAATGAGCAGTTCTTC. Using reference TRBV30 and TRBJ2-1 for the parts outside the CDR3, the full variable domain is SQTIHQWPATLVQPVGSPLSLECTVEGTSNPNLYWYRQAAGRGLQLLFYSVGIGQISSEVPQNLSASRPQDRQFILSSKKLLLSDSGFYLCAWSVHGGYNEQFFGPGTRLTVL.

The rearrangement joins TRBV5-1 to TRBJ1-1; D uncertain. V lost 4 bases and J lost 0, with 16 bases in between. This CDR3 is built from 16 residues. Germline V lookup: CDR1 SGHRS, CDR2 YFSETQ. The CDR3 region is CASSPLPGVMNTEAFF. The CDR3 region has the DNA TGCGCCAGCAGCCCTCTACCCGGGGTCATGAACACTGAAGCTTTCTTT.

The J gene is TRBJ1-2, the V gene TRBV7-9; 10 nucleotides agree with TRBD1. There are 15 residues in the CDR3. Per germline, CDR1 SEHNR and CDR2 FQNEAQ (reference sequence). With V trimmed by 5 bases and J by 7 bases, 10 bases remained unmatched. CDR3 nucleotide sequence: TGTGCCAGCAGCCCACCGGTGGACAGGGGGATTGGCTACACCTTC. Protein product: CASSPPVDRGIGYTF.

The CDR3 sequence is CAWRARTGTNEKLFF. The CDR3 DNA reads TGTGCCTGGAGGGCCCGGACAGGAACTAATGAAAAACTGTTTTTT. V is TRBV30 and J is TRBJ1-4; 7 bases align to TRBD1. Germline V CDR1 and CDR2: GTSNPN, SVGIG (reference sequence). V shed 3 bases, J shed 1 base, and the junction held 5 bases outside the gene matches. CDR3 length equals 15 residues.

CDR3: CAWSVRLRETQYF. The DNA of the CDR3 is TGTGCCTGGAGTGTACGCCTGAGAGAGACCCAGTACTTC. This chain uses TRBV30 with TRBJ2-5, with D uncertain. This CDR3 is built from 13 residues. Germline CDR1 reads GTSNPN; CDR2 reads SVGIG (reference sequence). The germline V and J ends were trimmed by 0 bases and 4 bases, with 9 bases remaining between them.

This clone occurred a few times. The V and J genes are TRBV4-3 and TRBJ2-1; D perhaps matches TRBD1 (5 bases). V was cut by 0 bases and J by 9 bases, with 9 bases left in between. This CDR3 is 13 amino acids long. Germline V lookup: CDR1 LGHNA, CDR2 YSLEER. CDR3 in amino acids: CASSQDRGSEQFF. The CDR3 bases are TGCGCCAGCAGCCAAGATAGGGGAAGTGAGCAGTTCTTC.

This clone showed up just a few times. The V and J genes are TRBV2 and TRBJ2-4; 7 bases are shared with TRBD1. Germline V gene data show CDR1 as SNHLY and CDR2 as FYNNEI. The CDR3 is 15 residues long. V was clipped by 5 bases and J by 0 bases; unmatched bases: 4. In DNA, the CDR3 is TGTGCCAGCAGTTGGGACAGTGTAGCCAAAAACATTCAGTACTTC. It translates to CASSWDSVAKNIQYF.

This clone was recorded once. The chain recombines TRBV2 with TRBJ2-7; D is unresolved. The CDR3 contains 12 residues. CDR1 and CDR2 from the germline V gene are SNHLY and FYNNEI. Deletions cut 7 bases from V and 7 bases from J, with 14 bases between. In nucleotides, the CDR3 is TGTGCCAGCATCGGTCGAAAGAGGGAGCAGTACTTC. Its protein is CASIGRKREQYF. The full variable domain, in which reference TRBV2 and TRBJ2-7 provide the parts outside the CDR3, is EPEVTQTPSHQVTQMGQEVILRCVPISNHLYFYWYRQILGQKVEFLVSFYNNEISEKSEIFDDQFSVERPDGSNFTLKIRSTKLEDSAMYFCASIGRKREQYFGPGTRLTVT.

The rearrangement links TRBV5-1 to TRBJ2-5; 8 positions match TRBD1. The CDR3 is 16 residues long. CDR1 is SGHRS and CDR2 is YFSETQ in the germline V gene. The trim removed 0 bases at V and 5 bases at J, leaving 9 bases unmatched. CDR3 nucleotides: TGCGCCAGCAGCTTGGACCGGGGACAGGTGGAGGAGACCCAGTACTTC. It codes for CASSLDRGQVEETQYF.

This clone was detected a few times. The same CDR3 is also encoded by other DNA sequences in this sample. The chain joins TRBV18 to TRBJ1-1; D unclear. The germline V and J ends were trimmed by 2 bases and 2 bases, with 6 bases remaining between them. CDR1 and CDR2 from the germline V gene are KGHSH and LQKENI. There are 13 residues in the CDR3. CDR3 region: CASSPEGNTEAFF. As DNA, the CDR3 is TGTGCCAGCTCACCAGAGGGAAACACTGAAGCTTTCTTT.

The chain couples TRBV7-2 to TRBJ1-2; D is unclear. CDR1 and CDR2 from the germline V gene are SGHTA and FQGNSA. V lost 6 bases and J 0 bases, leaving 8 bases between the germline ends. CDR3 length equals 13 residues. CDR3 bases: TGTGCCAGCAGGGCGACATCTAACTATGGCTACACCTTC. The encoded protein is CASRATSNYGYTF.

The chain carries TRBV11-3 and TRBJ1-4; D is uncertain. The CDR3 is 14 amino acids. Looked up from germline, CDR1 is SGHNT and CDR2 is YENEEA. V dropped 1 base and J dropped 1 base, with 4 bases sitting between them. CDR3 sequence: CASSLGETNEKLFF. For the CDR3, the DNA is TGTGCCAGCAGCTTAGGAGAAACTAATGAAAAACTGTTTTTT.

A few counts support this clone. The V and J genes are TRBV30 and TRBJ2-1; possibly TRBD2 for D (6 bases). This CDR3 has 16 amino acids. V dropped 4 bases and J dropped 5 bases, with 21 bases sitting between them. CDR1 GTSNPN and CDR2 SVGIG come from the germline V gene (reference sequence). The CDR3 DNA sequence: TGTGCCTGGATCCCGGCAGGCCTAGCGACCCACAATGAGCAGTTCTTC. Translating gives CAWIPAGLATHNEQFF.

This clone has only a few counts. CDR3: CASSYQDSEADTQYF. CDR3 DNA sequence: TGCGCCAGCAGCTATCAGGACAGCGAGGCAGATACGCAGTATTTT. The rearrangement links TRBV5-1 to TRBJ2-3, with D perhaps matching TRBD1 (6 bases). The CDR3 length is 15 residues. V lost 3 bases and J lost 4, with 15 bases in between. The germline V gene encodes CDR1 SGHRS and CDR2 YFSETQ.

There are a few counts of this clone. The sample carries other DNA sequences with the same CDR3. The V gene is TRBV19, the J gene TRBJ1-5; perhaps TRBD1 as D (6 bases). Germline values: CDR1 LNHDA, CDR2 SQIVND (reference sequence). Trimming took off 0 bases at V and 1 base at J, with 7 bases between the two ends. The length of the CDR3 is 15 residues. The CDR3 is CASSIDRGSNQPQHF. CDR3 DNA: TGTGCCAGTAGTATAGATAGGGGGAGCAATCAGCCCCAGCATTTT.

This clone occurred a few times. The chain employs TRBV5-1 and TRBJ2-7; 8 bases fit TRBD1. This CDR3 is 16 amino acids long. CDR1 SGHRS and CDR2 YFSETQ come from the germline V gene. V trimming: 2 bases; J trimming: 7 bases; junction bases outside the gene matches: 14. The CDR3 DNA is TGCGCCAGCAGCTTTTCCTCTGGACAGGGATCGGGGGAGCAGTACTTC. This gives the protein CASSFSSGQGSGEQYF.

The chain carries TRBV27 and TRBJ2-7; 10 nucleotides match TRBD2. The CDR3 sequence is 14 residues long. Unmatched junction bases numbered 7, after V lost 6 bases and J lost 5 bases. The V gene's germline CDR1 is MNHEY and CDR2 SMNVEV (reference sequence). In DNA, the CDR3 is TGTGCCAGCAGCACCGGACTAGCGGTTAACGAGCAGTACTTC. It translates to CASSTGLAVNEQYF.

This clone was detected only a few times. The chain couples TRBV30 to TRBJ1-2; unclear D gene. Germline loops: CDR1 GTSNPN, CDR2 SVGIG (reference sequence). The CDR3 contains 12 residues. V lost 5 bases, J lost 0 bases, and 7 bases lay in between. DNA for the CDR3: TGTGCCTGGGACCTAGCTAACTATGGCTACACCTTC. Encoded protein: CAWDLANYGYTF.

This clone has just a few counts. The V gene is TRBV5-7, the J gene TRBJ1-1; D is unresolved. TRBV5-7 has ORF status, its function being uncertain. There are 10 residues in the CDR3. V lost 5 bases and J lost 10, with 9 bases in between. The CDR3 protein is CASRPGGAFF. CDR3 DNA sequence: TGTGCCAGCAGACCGGGTGGAGCTTTCTTT.

This clone has more than one count but fewer than ten. The V gene is TRBV5-1, the J gene TRBJ2-2, with 15 bases identical to TRBD2. The CDR3 has 19 amino acids. In germline, CDR1 is SGHRS, CDR2 YFSETQ. The V gene end was trimmed by 4 bases and the J gene end by 2 bases; junction bases not matched to a gene: 9. The chain's CDR3 is CASSPGLAGGPFNTGELFF. The CDR3 nucleotides read TGCGCCAGCAGCCCGGGACTAGCGGGAGGCCCCTTCAACACCGGGGAGCTGTTTTTT. Full variable domain (remainder filled in from reference TRBV5-1 and TRBJ2-2): KAGVTQTPRYLIKTRGQQVTLSCSPISGHRSVSWYQQTPGQGLQFLFEYFSETQRNKGNFPGRFSGRQFSNSRSEMNVSTLELGDSALYLCASSPGLAGGPFNTGELFFGEGSRLTVL.

CDR3 sequence: CASSFDRAHEQYF. The CDR3 region has the DNA TGTGCCAGCAGCTTCGACAGGGCCCACGAGCAGTACTTC. The chain carries TRBV7-2 and TRBJ2-7; 7 bases line up with TRBD1. The CDR3 is 13 residues long. With V trimmed by 3 bases and J by 5 bases, 4 bases remained unmatched. Per germline, CDR1 SGHTA and CDR2 FQGNSA.

This chain connects TRBV5-1 to TRBJ1-2; TRBD1 matches 7 bases. The CDR3 runs 15 residues. The trim removed 4 bases at V and 3 bases at J, leaving 9 bases unmatched. CDR1 and CDR2 from the germline V gene are SGHRS and YFSETQ. The CDR3 DNA follows: TGCGCCAGCAGCGTGGGACAGCGAAGCTACTATGGCTACACCTTC. It is translated as CASSVGQRSYYGYTF.

With regard to this clone: Other nucleotide sequences from this sample produce the same CDR3. This chain uses TRBV25-1 with TRBJ2-7, with 10 bases that match TRBD1. The CDR3 runs 13 residues. Germline values: CDR1 MGHDK, CDR2 SYGVNS. The trim removed 8 bases at V and 4 bases at J, leaving 5 bases unmatched. Here the CDR3 DNA reads TGTGCCAGCCGCCGGGACAGGGGTTACGAGCAGTACTTC. It translates to CASRRDRGYEQYF.

J is TRBJ2-1 and V is TRBV25-1; 9 bases agree with TRBD2. The V gene end was trimmed by 5 bases and the J gene end by 8 bases; junction bases not matched to a gene: 7. The CDR3 consists of 14 residues. CDR1 and CDR2 (germline): MGHDK, SYGVNS. The CDR3 DNA sequence: TGTGCCAGCAGTCCGGGACTAGCTTTTGATGAGCAGTTCTTC. Translating gives CASSPGLAFDEQFF.

CDR3 amino acids: CAISESGRGNTEAFF. The CDR3 DNA reads TGTGCCATCAGTGAGTCCGGCAGGGGGAACACTGAAGCTTTCTTT. The V gene is TRBV10-3, the J gene TRBJ1-1; possible D gene TRBD1, 6 bases. The CDR3 covers 15 residues. Germline V CDR1 and CDR2: ENHRY, SYGVKD. With 0 bases removed from V and 1 base from J, the gap between germline ends came to 9 bases.

This clone was picked up a small number of times. The chain combines TRBV7-2 with TRBJ1-1; perhaps TRBD1 as D (6 bases). CDR3 length equals 14 residues. Germline-derived CDR1 and CDR2 are SGHTA and FQGNSA. The V and J ends lost 6 bases and 4 bases respectively, with 15 bases between them. This chain's CDR3 is CASRLQGQATEAFF. The CDR3 DNA reads TGTGCCAGCAGATTGCAGGGGCAGGCCACTGAAGCTTTCTTT. Full variable domain (outside the CDR3, taken from reference TRBV7-2 and TRBJ1-1): GAGVSQSPSNKVTEKGKDVELRCDPISGHTALYWYRQSLGQGLEFLIYFQGNSAPDKSGLPSDRFSAERTGGSVSTLTIQRTQQEDSAVYLCASRLQGQATEAFFGQGTRLTVV.

J is TRBJ1-1 and V is TRBV5-1, with a possible D match to TRBD1 (5 bases). CDR1 and CDR2 (germline): SGHRS, YFSETQ. The V gene lost 1 base and the J gene lost 4 bases, with 14 bases spanning the gap. The CDR3 covers 15 residues. The CDR3 DNA reads as TGCGCCAGCAGCTTGTTGTCCAGGGCTGGCACTGAAGCTTTCTTT. Amino acids: CASSLLSRAGTEAFF.

This clone was detected a few times. The chain combines TRBV30 with TRBJ2-3; D gene uncertain. Germline CDR1 reads GTSNPN; CDR2 reads SVGIG (reference sequence). The CDR3 runs 13 residues. The V end was cut by 2 bases, the J end by 6 bases, with 12 bases between. Here the CDR3 reads CAWSRPPPDTQYF. DNA for the CDR3: TGTGCCTGGAGTCGTCCCCCTCCCGATACGCAGTATTTT.

This clone was recorded a few times. Other DNA sequences in this specimen translate into the identical CDR3. CDR3 loop: CAWTRDSSEAFF. CDR3 nucleotides: TGTGCCTGGACCCGGGACTCTAGTGAAGCTTTCTTT. J is TRBJ1-1 and V is TRBV30, with D possibly matching TRBD1 (5 bases). Germline CDR1 and CDR2: GTSNPN and SVGIG (reference sequence). V was trimmed by 4 bases and J by 7 bases, leaving 13 bases between them. The CDR3 loop spans 12 amino acids.

This clone was seen a handful of times. V is TRBV6-5 and J is TRBJ1-5; no reliable D call. The V end lost 0 bases, the J end lost 6 bases, and 12 bases lay between the germline ends. From germline, CDR1 is MNHEY and CDR2 SVGAGI. The CDR3 is 15 amino acids. The CDR3 DNA follows: TGTGCCAGCAGTTACTCGGGTGAGGTGGGTCAGCCCCAGCATTTT. Encoded protein: CASSYSGEVGQPQHF.

This clone has more than one count but fewer than ten. The chain is built from TRBV5-1 and TRBJ2-3, with D possibly TRBD2 on 6 matching bases. The germline V gene encodes CDR1 SGHRS and CDR2 YFSETQ. The CDR3 loop spans 15 amino acids. Trimming cost V 2 bases and J 0 bases, with 10 bases left between them. CDR3 loop: CASSFLAGSTDTQYF. In nucleotides, the CDR3 is TGCGCCAGCAGCTTCTTGGCGGGGAGCACAGATACGCAGTATTTT.

This sequence joins TRBV30 and TRBJ1-5; no reliable D call. The germline gives CDR1 GTSNPN, CDR2 SVGIG (reference sequence). V dropped 2 bases and J dropped 1 base, with 9 bases sitting between them. This CDR3 is 14 amino acids long. CDR3: CAWSHSTSNQPQHF. DNA of the CDR3: TGTGCCTGGAGTCATTCTACGAGCAATCAGCCCCAGCATTTT.